Listed below are T cell receptor beta chains from one sample, sequenced in a study of identical twins. MiXCR, run by TCRdb on the 5' RACE reads, gives a single entry per CDR3 protein. The table has fewer than 900,000 distinct CDR3 sequences, 15% to 20% seen once; the top ten hold around 12%. These data were also reused for a study on T cells expressing NK-cell markers.

The sample taken for sequencing was PBMCs. These TCRs come from a woman under 30 in good health. The CDR3 runs from the conserved cysteine through the conserved F or W. The order of the fields is D gene, clone size, V gene, J gene, CDR3 DNA, CDR3 protein. D genes are given only for firm matches. For some rows the clone size is stated as once, few or many, or as a class when expanded; others skip it.

d_gene: NA; abundance: few; v_gene: TRBV20-1; j_gene: TRBJ2-3; CDR3nt: TGCAGTGCTAGCCGCCAACTGGGAGGTGGGGATACGCAGTATTTT; CDR3aa: CSASRQLGGGDTQYF
d_gene: NA; abundance: few; v_gene: TRBV20-1; j_gene: TRBJ2-1; CDR3nt: TGCAGTGCTTCTTCTCGACCGGGGGAGCAGTTCTTC; CDR3aa: CSASSRPGEQFF
d_gene: TRBD2; abundance: few; v_gene: TRBV2; j_gene: TRBJ2-5; CDR3nt: TGTGCCAGCAGTTCCTCGAGTAGCGGGGGGCGAGAGACCCAGTACTTC; CDR3aa: CASSSSSSGGRETQYF
d_gene: NA; abundance: few; v_gene: TRBV6-1; j_gene: TRBJ1-2; CDR3nt: TGTGCCAGCAGGGAGCAGGGCTATGGCTACACCTTC; CDR3aa: CASREQGYGYTF
d_gene: TRBD2; abundance: NA; v_gene: TRBV10-3; j_gene: TRBJ2-1; CDR3nt: TGTGCCATCCGTGCGGGAGCGGGCAATGAGCAGTTCTTC; CDR3aa: CAIRAGAGNEQFF
d_gene: TRBD1; abundance: NA; v_gene: TRBV7-2; j_gene: TRBJ2-5; CDR3nt: TGTGCCAGCAGCTGGGACAGACCCCAAGAGACCCAGTACTTC; CDR3aa: CASSWDRPQETQYF
d_gene: TRBD1; abundance: NA; v_gene: TRBV20-1; j_gene: TRBJ2-1; CDR3nt: TGCAGTGCCCCGACAGGGTTGGATGAGCAGTTCTTC; CDR3aa: CSAPTGLDEQFF
d_gene: TRBD1; abundance: NA; v_gene: TRBV4-3; j_gene: TRBJ2-2; CDR3nt: TGCGCCAGCAGCCGCTCTGGACAGGTCAGCGGGGAGCTGTTTTTT; CDR3aa: CASSRSGQVSGELFF
d_gene: NA; abundance: few; v_gene: TRBV12-3/TRBV12-4; j_gene: TRBJ2-7; CDR3nt: TGTGCCAGCAGCACCCTCAGGGGTAAGGACGAGCAGTACTTC; CDR3aa: CASSTLRGKDEQYF
d_gene: TRBD1; abundance: few; v_gene: TRBV20-1; j_gene: TRBJ1-2; CDR3nt: TGCAGTGCTAGTCACGACAGGGCGATCAACTATGGCTACACCTTC; CDR3aa: CSASHDRAINYGYTF
d_gene: NA; abundance: few; v_gene: TRBV27; j_gene: TRBJ1-4; CDR3nt: TGTGCCAGCAGCCCCCCTGGGGGGACTGAAAAACTGTTTTTT; CDR3aa: CASSPPGGTEKLFF
d_gene: NA; abundance: many; v_gene: TRBV7-9; j_gene: TRBJ1-1; CDR3nt: TGTGCCAGCAGCCCAGGGGACTGGAACACTGAAGCTTTCTTT; CDR3aa: CASSPGDWNTEAFF
d_gene: NA; abundance: NA; v_gene: TRBV10-2; j_gene: TRBJ2-1; CDR3nt: TGCGCCAGCAGTGAGTCGGGGCGGAGAGAGCAGTTCTTC; CDR3aa: CASSESGRREQFF
d_gene: NA; abundance: NA; v_gene: TRBV20-1; j_gene: TRBJ2-1; CDR3nt: TGCAGTGCTAGGAGGGCGTTTGGGCAGTTCTTC; CDR3aa: CSARRAFGQFF
d_gene: NA; abundance: NA; v_gene: TRBV10-3; j_gene: TRBJ2-1; CDR3nt: TGTGCCATCAGTGAGTCATTGAATGAGCAGTTCTTC; CDR3aa: CAISESLNEQFF